This record covers a single TCR beta chain. Its target is unknown. Germline V gene sequence: CDR1 MNHEY, CDR2 SVGAGI. V was clipped by 2 bases and J by 8 bases; unmatched bases: 10. The CDR3 sequence is 16 residues long. The sample originates from a study of cytomegalovirus exposure and HLA in healthy donors. On the study more broadly: From donors who were HLA-typed, an early data release held 80 million to 95 million unique TCRs. The study's findings and limits: Among TCR beta chains, those listed as cytomegalovirus-associated numbered around 160. Immune exposure information available was restricted to CMV serostatus.

The PCR was carried out with 60 Vbeta primers and 13 Jbeta primers. Libraries were prepared by immunoSEQ multiplex PCR; TCRdb keeps only in-frame clonotypes and omits some of them. The sample records some 150,000 clones, approximately 80% being singletons. Though nominally healthy at sampling, donors likely had unrecorded immune exposures. Sequences were obtained from PBMCs. The rearrangement links TRBV6-5 to TRBJ2-1; 9 bases agree with TRBD2. The receptor comes from a man aged 30-40 years in good health and CMV-seropositive. The chain's CDR3 is CASSYGTSGRRDEQFF. CDR3 sequence (DNA): TGTGCCAGCAGTTACGGGACCAGCGGGAGGAGGGATGAGCAGTTCTTC.